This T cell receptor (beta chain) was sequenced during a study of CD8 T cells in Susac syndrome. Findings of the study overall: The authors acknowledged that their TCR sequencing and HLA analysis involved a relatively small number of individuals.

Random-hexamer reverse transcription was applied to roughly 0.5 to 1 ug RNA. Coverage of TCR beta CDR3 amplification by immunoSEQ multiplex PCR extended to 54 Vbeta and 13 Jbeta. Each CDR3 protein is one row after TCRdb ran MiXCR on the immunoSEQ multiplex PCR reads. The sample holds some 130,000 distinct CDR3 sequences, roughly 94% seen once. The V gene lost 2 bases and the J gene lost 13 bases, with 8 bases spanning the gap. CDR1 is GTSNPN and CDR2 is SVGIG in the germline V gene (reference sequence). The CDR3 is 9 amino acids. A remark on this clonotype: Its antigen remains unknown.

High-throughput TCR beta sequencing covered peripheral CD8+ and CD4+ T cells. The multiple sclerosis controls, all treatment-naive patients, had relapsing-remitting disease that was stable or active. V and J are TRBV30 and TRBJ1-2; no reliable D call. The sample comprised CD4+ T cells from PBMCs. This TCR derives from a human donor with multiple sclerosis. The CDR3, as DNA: TGTGCCTGGAGTTCCCCCCCCACCTTC. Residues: CAWSSPPTF.